This T cell receptor (beta chain) appears in the sequencing data of a study of radiation and T cells in renal cell carcinoma. Time point here: blood 4 weeks post-SBRT, at nephrectomy. Described treatment: 15 Gy SBRT to primary tumor, nephrectomy 4 weeks later. Nephrectomy followed 15 Gy stereotactic body radiation by 4 weeks. This renal cell carcinoma was of the clear cell type. Repertoires were generated with immunoSEQ multiplex PCR, while TCRdb's copy carries only in-frame clones and drops some. The sample lists about 64,000 clones, 60% to 85% seen once, with approximately 7% in the top ten. The receptor comes from a man aged 55 to 70 with renal cell carcinoma. The sample consisted of blood, taken from a patient whose treatment included radiotherapy and nephrectomy.

The CDR3 loop reads CASIKGTSNYGYTF. CDR3 sequence (DNA): TGTGCCAGCATCAAGGGGACAAGTAACTATGGCTACACCTTC. This chain connects TRBV7-2 to TRBJ1-2, with D maybe TRBD1 (6 bases). Germline assignment: CDR1 SGHTA and CDR2 FQGNSA. The CDR3 is made up of 14 amino acids. The V end lost 7 bases, the J end lost 1 base, and 13 bases lay between the germline ends. Full variable domain (missing parts from reference TRBV7-2 and TRBJ1-2): GAGVSQSPSNKVTEKGKDVELRCDPISGHTALYWYRQSLGQGLEFLIYFQGNSAPDKSGLPSDRFSAERTGGSVSTLTIQRTQQEDSAVYLCASIKGTSNYGYTFGSGTRLTVV.